The clone carrying this T cell receptor (beta chain) was recorded a few times. PCR involved 60 Vbeta and 13 Jbeta primers. TCRdb's copy holds only in-frame clones and misses some; the assay was immunoSEQ multiplex PCR. This sample carries about 150,000 clones, 70% to 85% of them seen once, and the ten largest clones take 1.5% to 2%. These data are taken from a study of cytomegalovirus exposure and HLA in healthy donors. The material sequenced was PBMCs. The sequence was collected from a man in his forties or fifties in good health and CMV-seronegative.

CDR3 loop: CASSLEIAGGSYNEQFF. As DNA, the CDR3 is TGCGCCAGCAGCTTGGAAATTGCGGGGGGGTCCTACAATGAGCAGTTCTTC. The rearrangement links TRBV5-1 to TRBJ2-1; 9 nucleotides line up with TRBD2. In germline, CDR1 is SGHRS, CDR2 YFSETQ. V lost 0 bases to trimming and J lost 1 base; unmatched junction nucleotides: 5. The CDR3 loop spans 17 amino acids.